The sequence of this TCR beta chain was determined in a study of identical twins. Study conclusions and caveats: Fewer insertions were carried by abundant cord blood beta clonotypes, but none was seen in memory repertoires.

Donors were all healthy Caucasians. This clonotype has ten or more counts. Its specificity is unknown. Template switching added a universal primer binding site, and final cDNA carried unique molecular identifiers. TCRdb reprocessed the 5' RACE reads via MiXCR and lists one record per CDR3 protein. The table lists around 690,000 distinct CDR3 sequences, 21% of them singletons. Per the germline V gene, CDR1 is MNHEY and CDR2 is SVGAGI. There are 12 residues in the CDR3. The V end was cut by 5 bases, the J end by 12 bases, with 16 bases between. In addition, the sample was reused for a study of T cells expressing NK-cell markers. That paper notes: Evidence did not settle whether expanded NKG2C+ T cell clones targeted HCMV.

The chain recombines TRBV6-5 with TRBJ2-5, with D perhaps matching TRBD1 or TRBD2 (5 bases each). The TCR was taken from a woman between 18 and 29 years old in good health. Source material: PBMCs. The CDR3 here is CASSLGTGPKYF. As DNA, the CDR3 is TGTGCCAGCAGTCTTGGGACGGGCCCTAAGTACTTC.